These 32 T cell receptor beta chains share one sample of origin, sequenced in a study of OX40 agonist ivuxolimab in advanced cancers. Repertoires were generated with immunoSEQ multiplex PCR, while TCRdb's copy carries only in-frame clones and drops some. The repertoire holds about 22,000 clones, with roughly 82% as singletons. The sample consisted of CD4+ or CD8+ T cells sorted from blood, taken in a trial of the OX40 agonist ivuxolimab. All receptors come from an adult with an advanced solid tumor such as melanoma, head and neck, liver or kidney cancer.

This sequence joins TRBV5-1 and TRBJ1-5; D may be TRBD1 (5 bases). Trimming stripped 7 bases from V and 0 bases from J, with 14 bases between. This CDR3 is 15 amino acids long. CDR1 and CDR2 from the germline V gene are SGHRS and YFSETQ. The CDR3 DNA follows: TGCGCCAGCCCTACGGGGCAGGGTAGCAATCAGCCCCAGCATTTT. It encodes CASPTGQGSNQPQHF.

The chain links TRBV9 to TRBJ1-4; TRBD1 is a possible D gene (5 bases). Germline CDR1 SGDLS, CDR2 YYNGEE. The CDR3 has 14 amino acids. Trimming cost V 1 base and J 8 bases, with 12 bases left between them. CDR3 nucleotides: TGTGCCAGCAGCGTACGGCCAGGGAACGAAAAACTGTTTTTT. It encodes CASSVRPGNEKLFF.

The chain carries TRBV29-1 and TRBJ2-1, with D tentatively TRBD1 (6 bases). From germline, CDR1 is SQVTM and CDR2 ANQGSEA. The CDR3 loop spans 12 amino acids. V was clipped by 7 bases and J by 5 bases, with 12 bases between them. The CDR3 here is CSAGAVNNEQFF. CDR3 nucleotides: TGCAGCGCAGGGGCGGTGAACAATGAGCAGTTCTTC.

The rearrangement links TRBV28 to TRBJ2-7, with 13 nucleotides matching TRBD2. This CDR3 comprises 16 residues. Germline V lookup: CDR1 MDHEN, CDR2 SYDVKM. V lost 9 bases to trimming and J lost 6 bases; unmatched junction nucleotides: 14. The CDR3 DNA follows: TGTGCCAGTACGAAAACACCGGGACTAGCGGGACGCGAGCAGTACTTC. Translation: CASTKTPGLAGREQYF.

This clone was recorded a few times. This chain joins TRBV7-6 and TRBJ2-2; D remains unclear. CDR3 length: 15 amino acids. The V end was cut by 1 base, the J end by 7 bases, with 13 bases between. Germline V CDR1 and CDR2: SGHVS, FNYEAQ. This CDR3 reads CASSLEVLRNGELFF. In DNA form, the CDR3 reads TGTGCCAGCAGCTTAGAGGTCTTGAGGAACGGGGAGCTGTTTTTT. Full variable domain (outside the CDR3, taken from reference TRBV7-6 and TRBJ2-2): GAGVSQSPRYKVTKRGQDVALRCDPISGHVSLYWYRQALGQGPEFLTYFNYEAQQDKSGLPNDRFSAERPEGSISTLTIQRTEQRDSAMYRCASSLEVLRNGELFFGEGSRLTVL.

J is TRBJ2-6 and V is TRBV27; no clear D gene. This CDR3 has 13 amino acids. CDR1 and CDR2 (germline): MNHEY, SMNVEV (reference sequence). The germline V and J ends were trimmed by 9 bases and 0 bases, with 6 bases remaining between them. CDR3 DNA: TGTGCCAGGTCGGTCTCTGGGGCCAACGTCCTGACTTTC. The encoded protein is CARSVSGANVLTF.

The chain employs TRBV7-8 and TRBJ1-6; D ambiguous. Trimming left V 5 bases short and J 0 bases short, with 14 bases between. CDR1 SGHVS and CDR2 FQNEAQ come from the germline V gene. The CDR3 loop spans 17 amino acids. Here the CDR3 DNA reads TGTGCCAGCAGCCATACCACGGGAAGCTCCTATAATTCACCCCTCCACTTT. Translating gives CASSHTTGSSYNSPLHF.

This chain uses TRBV5-6 with TRBJ1-1; the match to TRBD1 covers 10 bases. V gave up 4 bases and J gave up 11 bases; unmatched junction bases: 8. The CDR3 totals 13 residues. Germline CDR1 reads SGHDT; CDR2 reads YYEEEE. The CDR3 coding sequence is TGTGCCAGCAGCGACAGACAGGGGGCGTCTGCTTTCTTT. Its translation is CASSDRQGASAFF.

This chain joins TRBV27 and TRBJ1-2; 7 positions agree with TRBD1. Germline V gene sequence: CDR1 MNHEY, CDR2 SMNVEV (reference sequence). This CDR3 is 15 amino acids long. J gave up 8 bases and V 5 bases, and 14 bases lay outside the gene matches. The CDR3 is CASSRISSGTVGYTF. The CDR3 region has the DNA TGTGCCAGCAGTCGAATTAGCTCCGGGACAGTAGGCTACACCTTC.

V gene TRBV5-4 combines with J gene TRBJ1-3, with D perhaps TRBD1 (5 bases). In germline, CDR1 is SGHNT, CDR2 YYREEE (reference sequence). V was pared by 4 bases and J by 1 base, with 21 bases between. This CDR3 has 18 amino acids. The CDR3 sequence is CASSQNRDPGGSGNTIYF. The CDR3 DNA reads TGTGCCAGCAGCCAGAACCGGGACCCCGGGGGTTCTGGAAACACCATATATTTT.

This clone was observed a few times. The chain employs TRBV5-6 and TRBJ1-3; D call uncertain. V was pared by 5 bases and J by 2 bases, with 17 bases between. This CDR3 has 16 amino acids. Germline V gene sequence: CDR1 SGHDT, CDR2 YYEEEE. CDR3 region: CASSSLRRETGNTIYF. The CDR3 DNA sequence: TGTGCCAGCAGTTCGTTGCGGCGGGAGACTGGAAACACCATATATTTT.

The V and J genes are TRBV6-6 and TRBJ1-3, with no clear D. V gave up 2 bases and J gave up 0 bases, with 8 bases separating them. The CDR3 spans 15 residues. The germline V gene encodes CDR1 MNHNY and CDR2 SVGAGI (reference sequence). CDR3 DNA sequence: TGTGCCAGCAGTTACGATGGGCACTCTGGAAACACCATATATTTT. Translating it yields CASSYDGHSGNTIYF.

The rearrangement uses TRBV6-5 and TRBJ1-2, with 10 bases that match TRBD1. V lost 5 bases and J lost 8; bases outside the gene matches: 8. Germline loops: CDR1 MNHEY, CDR2 SVGAGI. The CDR3 spans 14 residues. The CDR3 loop reads CASSRGQGIEGYTF. The CDR3 DNA sequence: TGTGCCAGCAGTCGGGGACAGGGGATAGAGGGCTACACCTTC.

The chain has TRBV29-1 and TRBJ2-5; 7 nucleotides line up with TRBD2. Germline CDR1 is SQVTM and CDR2 is ANQGSEA. The CDR3 consists of 13 residues. J was trimmed by 5 bases and V by 4 bases; bases with no gene match: 7. The CDR3 sequence: CSVGGGGTETQYF. CDR3 DNA sequence: TGCAGCGTTGGGGGGGGAGGGACGGAGACCCAGTACTTC.

This clone has just one count. The chain is built from TRBV4-2 and TRBJ2-5; 7 positions match TRBD2. Germline assignment: CDR1 LGHNA and CDR2 YNFKEQ. With V trimmed by 1 base and J by 9 bases, 14 bases remained unmatched. The CDR3 has 16 amino acids. DNA for the CDR3: TGTGCCAGCAGCCAAGGCGGAGAGGGAGGGATGGAGGCCCAGTACTTC. Amino acids: CASSQGGEGGMEAQYF.

The chain has TRBV6-1 and TRBJ1-2; possible D gene TRBD1, 5 bases. The V and J ends lost 5 bases and 1 base respectively, with 11 bases between them. In germline, CDR1 is MNHNS, CDR2 SASEGT. The CDR3 consists of 14 residues. CDR3: CASSPGQGNYGYTF. CDR3 DNA: TGTGCCAGCAGTCCCGGGCAGGGTAACTATGGCTACACCTTC.

The V call is TRBV5-1, the J call TRBJ2-7, with no clear D. Germline V gene sequence: CDR1 SGHRS, CDR2 YFSETQ. Trimming removed 3 bases at V and 0 bases at J, with 7 bases between. This CDR3 has 13 residues. CDR3 region: CASSYVSSYEQYF. CDR3 sequence (DNA): TGCGCCAGCAGCTACGTTAGCTCCTACGAGCAGTACTTC. The whole variable domain, filled in from reference TRBV5-1 and TRBJ2-7, reads KAGVTQTPRYLIKTRGQQVTLSCSPISGHRSVSWYQQTPGQGLQFLFEYFSETQRNKGNFPGRFSGRQFSNSRSEMNVSTLELGDSALYLCASSYVSSYEQYFGPGTRLTVT.

The chain employs TRBV15 and TRBJ1-4, with D tentatively TRBD1 (6 bases). The germline V and J ends were trimmed by 8 bases and 5 bases, with 18 bases remaining between them. CDR3 size: 15 residues. Germline lookup yields CDR1 LNHNV and CDR2 YYDKDF (reference sequence). This CDR3 reads CATRGGTEPNEKLFF. The CDR3 nucleotides are TGTGCCACCCGAGGGGGGACGGAACCAAATGAAAAACTGTTTTTT. Full variable domain (missing parts from reference TRBV15 and TRBJ1-4): DAMVIQNPRYQVTQFGKPVTLSCSQTLNHNVMYWYQQKSSQAPKLLFHYYDKDFNNEADTPDNFQSRRPNTSFCFLDIRSPGLGDTAMYLCATRGGTEPNEKLFFGSGTQLSVL.

This rearrangement joins TRBV6-5 to TRBJ1-1; D gene unclear. Germline assignment: CDR1 MNHEY and CDR2 SVGAGI. This CDR3 region has 13 residues. Trimming removed 2 bases at V and 3 bases at J, with 7 bases between. The chain's CDR3 is CASSYRTYTEAFF. CDR3 DNA sequence: TGTGCCAGCAGTTACAGGACCTACACTGAAGCTTTCTTT.

The genes are TRBV6-1 and TRBJ1-2; D possibly corresponds to TRBD1 (5 bases). Trimming removed 4 bases at V and 4 bases at J, with 13 bases between. CDR3 length: 14 residues. Germline V gives CDR1 MNHNS, CDR2 SASEGT. The CDR3 sequence: CASSVGGAGYGYTF. CDR3 DNA sequence: TGTGCCAGCAGTGTGGGAGGGGCAGGCTATGGCTACACCTTC.

This chain links TRBV7-9 with TRBJ1-1, with 7 positions matching TRBD1. After removal of 6 bases from V and 7 bases from J, the junction contained 8 bases not matched to a gene. The CDR3 is made up of 13 amino acids. The germline V gene has CDR1 SEHNR and CDR2 FQNEAQ (reference sequence). The CDR3 nucleotides read TGTGCCAGCAGTTGGGGAGGGGGCAGTGAAGCTTTCTTT. Translating gives CASSWGGGSEAFF.

This clone has just one count. The gene calls are TRBV6-1 and TRBJ1-6; no clear D gene. The CDR3 has 15 residues. Looked up from germline, CDR1 is MNHNS and CDR2 is SASEGT. Trimming removed 5 bases from V and 9 bases from J, with 17 bases in between. CDR3 bases: TGTGCCAGCAGTATTGGGAGCTTCCTAACTTCACCCCTCCACTTT. Its protein is CASSIGSFLTSPLHF.

On this clone: Other DNA sequences in this specimen translate into the identical CDR3. The rearrangement uses TRBV28 and TRBJ2-6, with 7 bases matching TRBD2. CDR3 length: 18 amino acids. CDR1 and CDR2 from the germline V gene are MDHEN and SYDVKM. The junction had 10 bases not matched to a gene; V was cut back by 5 bases and J by 0 bases. The CDR3 bases are TGTGCCAGCAGTCCAGCGGGGCGAGCGCTCTCTGGGGCCAACGTCCTGACTTTC. Translation: CASSPAGRALSGANVLTF.

The chain carries TRBV19 and TRBJ2-7, with D tentatively TRBD1 (6 bases). Germline-derived CDR1 and CDR2 are LNHDA and SQIVND (reference sequence). V lost 4 bases to trimming and J lost 5 bases, with 12 bases between them. This CDR3 has 13 residues. The CDR3 DNA reads as TGTGCCAGTAGTACAGGACAGTCGGACGAGCAGTACTTC. Encoded protein: CASSTGQSDEQYF.

The chain links TRBV27 to TRBJ2-1, with a possible D match to TRBD2 (6 bases). Trimming cost V 5 bases and J 5 bases, with 19 bases left between them. The CDR3 is 16 amino acids. Per germline, CDR1 MNHEY and CDR2 SMNVEV (reference sequence). The CDR3 bases are TGTGCCAGCAGTAAAGCGACTAGTTCGATCCACAATGAGCAGTTCTTC. It yields the protein CASSKATSSIHNEQFF.

The J gene is TRBJ2-5, the V gene TRBV7-2, with 7 bases fitting TRBD2. The CDR3 totals 13 residues. J lost 5 bases, V lost 6 bases, and 6 bases had no gene match. The germline V gene encodes CDR1 SGHTA and CDR2 FQGNSA. The CDR3 DNA follows: TGTGCCAGCAGTCTAGTCGGGGGGGAGACCCAGTACTTC. Its translation: CASSLVGGETQYF.

This clone was detected only once. The CDR3 is CATSRDPPGARGYTF. In nucleotides, the CDR3 is TGTGCCACCAGCAGAGATCCGCCTGGGGCCCGCGGCTACACCTTC. The chain employs TRBV15 and TRBJ1-2, with D possibly TRBD1 on 5 matching bases. Germline-derived CDR1 and CDR2 are LNHNV and YYDKDF (reference sequence). The CDR3 has 15 residues. V lost 0 bases and J 8 bases, leaving 16 bases between the germline ends.

The chain has TRBV5-1 and TRBJ1-1; the D gene is possibly TRBD1 (5 bases). CDR1 is SGHRS and CDR2 is YFSETQ in the germline V gene. The length of the CDR3 is 15 residues. V lost 0 bases, J lost 4 bases, and 13 bases lay in between. In nucleotides, the CDR3 is TGCGCCAGCAGCTTGGTGGGGACGGATACCACTGAAGCTTTCTTT. Its translation: CASSLVGTDTTEAFF.

The chain has TRBV15 and TRBJ2-1; D ambiguous. This CDR3 has 13 amino acids. Germline lookup yields CDR1 LNHNV and CDR2 YYDKDF (reference sequence). V gave up 4 bases and J gave up 10 bases, with 14 bases separating them. CDR3 nucleotide sequence: TGTGCCACCAGCACGAAGGACCGGCAAGAGCAGTTCTTC. Protein product: CATSTKDRQEQFF.

CDR3 nucleotide sequence: TGTGCCACCCTTTTGTACAGAGGGACCAATTCACCCCTCCACTTT. Protein sequence: CATLLYRGTNSPLHF. The chain recombines TRBV6-5 with TRBJ1-6; TRBD1 might be the D (5 bases). V shed 10 bases and J shed 7 bases, with 20 bases lying between them. Looked up from germline, CDR1 is MNHEY and CDR2 is SVGAGI. The CDR3 is made up of 15 amino acids.

The chain uses TRBV18 and TRBJ2-7; TRBD1 agrees at 11 bases. V trimming: 5 bases; J trimming: 2 bases; junction bases outside the gene matches: 17. Germline CDR1 is KGHSH and CDR2 is LQKENI. CDR3 length equals 19 residues. The CDR3 nucleotides read TGTGCCAGCTCATCGACCGGGACAGGGGGACAAAACTTAACCTACGAGCAGTACTTC. This translates into CASSSTGTGGQNLTYEQYF. Complete variable domain (other parts from reference TRBV18 and TRBJ2-7): NAGVMQNPRHLVRRRGQEARLRCSPMKGHSHVYWYRQLPEEGLKFMVYLQKENIIDESGMPKERFSAEFPKEGPSILRIQQVVRGDSAAYFCASSSTGTGGQNLTYEQYFGPGTRLTVT.

The V and J genes are TRBV19 and TRBJ1-5; 8 bases align to TRBD1. The CDR3 consists of 18 residues. From germline, CDR1 is LNHDA and CDR2 SQIVND (reference sequence). The ends lost 4 bases at V and 0 bases at J; junction bases unmatched: 11. The CDR3 reads CASSKDRAGWDSNQPQHF. The CDR3 DNA reads TGTGCCAGTAGTAAGGACAGGGCCGGCTGGGATAGCAATCAGCCCCAGCATTTT.